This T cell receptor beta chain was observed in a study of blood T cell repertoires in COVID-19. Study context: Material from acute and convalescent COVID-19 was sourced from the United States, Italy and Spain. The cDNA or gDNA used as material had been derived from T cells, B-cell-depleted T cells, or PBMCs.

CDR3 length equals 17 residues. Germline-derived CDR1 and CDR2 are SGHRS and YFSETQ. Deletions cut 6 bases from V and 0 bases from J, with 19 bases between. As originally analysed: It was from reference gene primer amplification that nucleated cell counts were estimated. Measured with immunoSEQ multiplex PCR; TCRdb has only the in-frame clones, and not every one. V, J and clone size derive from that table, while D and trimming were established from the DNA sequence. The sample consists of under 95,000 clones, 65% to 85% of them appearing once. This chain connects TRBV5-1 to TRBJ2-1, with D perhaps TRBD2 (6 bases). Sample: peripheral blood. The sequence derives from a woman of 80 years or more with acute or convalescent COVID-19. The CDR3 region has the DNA TGCGCCAGCAACCCCGCGGGACTCTCAAGCTCCTACAATGAGCAGTTCTTC. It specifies CASNPAGLSSSYNEQFF.